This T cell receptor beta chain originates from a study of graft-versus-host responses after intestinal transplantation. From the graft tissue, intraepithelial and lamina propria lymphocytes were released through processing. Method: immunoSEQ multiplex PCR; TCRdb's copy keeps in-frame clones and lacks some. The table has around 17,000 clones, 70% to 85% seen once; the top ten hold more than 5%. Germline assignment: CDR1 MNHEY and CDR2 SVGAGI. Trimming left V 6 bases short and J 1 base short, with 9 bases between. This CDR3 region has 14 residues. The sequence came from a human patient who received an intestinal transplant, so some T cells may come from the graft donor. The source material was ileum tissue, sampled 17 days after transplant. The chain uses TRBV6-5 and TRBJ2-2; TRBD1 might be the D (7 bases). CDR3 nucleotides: TGTGCCAGCAGCCAGGGGGGGAACACCGGGGAGCTGTTTTTT. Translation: CASSQGGNTGELFF.